The clone carrying this T cell receptor beta chain has only one observation. What it recognizes is unknown. The sample comes from a study of T cell responses to AZD1222 COVID-19 vaccine. Whether given at about 4 or about 12 weeks, second doses were pooled. Findings of the study overall: Donors were largely white British and mainly female; clonal diversity was possibly underestimated. Of spike-specific TCRs, nearly half reportedly target regions left unmutated in variants. Spike-wide vaccine-associated CD4 TCRs dominated at 160-218 and 743-854.

Germline V gene sequence: CDR1 SQVTM, CDR2 ANQGSEA. V was cut by 4 bases and J by 2 bases, with 9 bases left in between. There are 12 residues in the CDR3. This table comes from immunoSEQ multiplex PCR, and its TCRdb copy is limited to in-frame clones, with some not included. The top ten clones hold about 28% of a sample with approximately 120,000 clones, around 84% of them seen once. The sequence was collected from an adult who received the AZD1222 COVID-19 vaccine. The chain employs TRBV29-1 and TRBJ2-7; D remains ambiguous. The input for sequencing was peripheral blood, taken 28 days after the second AZD1222 dose. The CDR3, as DNA: TGCAGCGTTGGAGGCAGTCCCTACGAGCAGTACTTC. Its translation: CSVGGSPYEQYF.